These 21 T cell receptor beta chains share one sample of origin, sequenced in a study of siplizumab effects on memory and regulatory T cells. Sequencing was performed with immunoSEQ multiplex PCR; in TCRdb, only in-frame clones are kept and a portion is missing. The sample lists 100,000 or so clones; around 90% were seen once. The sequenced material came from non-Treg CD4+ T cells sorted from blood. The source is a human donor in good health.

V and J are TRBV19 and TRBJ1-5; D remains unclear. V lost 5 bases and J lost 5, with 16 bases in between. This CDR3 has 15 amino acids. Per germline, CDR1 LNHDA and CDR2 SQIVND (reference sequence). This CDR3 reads CASSGRGQAYQPQHF. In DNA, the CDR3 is TGTGCCAGTAGTGGCCGAGGGCAGGCGTATCAGCCCCAGCATTTT.

For the CDR3, the DNA is TGTGCCACCCGGACTAGCGGGGACAATGAGCAGTTCTTC. Translated, it gives CATRTSGDNEQFF. The chain is built from TRBV11-1 and TRBJ2-1; 12 bases align to TRBD2. Germline V CDR1 and CDR2: SGHAT, FQDESV (reference sequence). The J segment lost 5 bases and the V segment lost 10 bases, leaving 3 bases of the junction unmatched. The CDR3 has 13 amino acids.

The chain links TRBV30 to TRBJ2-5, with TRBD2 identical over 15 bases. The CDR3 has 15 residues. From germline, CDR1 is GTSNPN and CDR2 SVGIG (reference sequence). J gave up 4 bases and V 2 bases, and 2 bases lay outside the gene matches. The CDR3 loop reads CAWSRGLAGGETQYF. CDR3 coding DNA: TGTGCCTGGAGTAGGGGACTAGCGGGAGGAGAGACCCAGTACTTC.

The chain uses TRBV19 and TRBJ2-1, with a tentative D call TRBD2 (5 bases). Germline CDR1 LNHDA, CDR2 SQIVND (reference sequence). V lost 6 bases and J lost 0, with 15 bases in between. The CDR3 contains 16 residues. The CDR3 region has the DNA TGTGCCAGTAGCCTTCGGGCTGGAGGCTCCTACAATGAGCAGTTCTTC. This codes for CASSLRAGGSYNEQFF.

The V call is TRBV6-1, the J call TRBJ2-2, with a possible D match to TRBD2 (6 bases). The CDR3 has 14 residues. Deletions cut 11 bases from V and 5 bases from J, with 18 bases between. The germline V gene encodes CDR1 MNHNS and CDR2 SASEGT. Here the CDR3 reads CASSSGGNTGELFF. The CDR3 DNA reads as TGTGCCTCTAGTTCCGGGGGTAATACCGGGGAGCTGTTTTTT.

CDR3 residues: CASSVGTGGMNTEAFF. CDR3 bases: TGTGCCAGCAGCGTAGGAACAGGGGGGATGAACACTGAAGCTTTCTTT. This chain joins TRBV9 and TRBJ1-1; TRBD1 matches at 8 bases. The CDR3 is 16 amino acids. V lost 0 bases, J lost 0 bases, and 4 bases stayed unmatched. Germline values: CDR1 SGDLS, CDR2 YYNGEE.

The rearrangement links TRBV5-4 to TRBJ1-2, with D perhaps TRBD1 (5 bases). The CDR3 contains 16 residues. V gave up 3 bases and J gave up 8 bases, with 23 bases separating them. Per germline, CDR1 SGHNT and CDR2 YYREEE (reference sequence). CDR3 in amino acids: CASSSGQRGRDGGYTF. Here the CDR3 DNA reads TGTGCCAGCAGCTCGGGCCAGAGAGGGCGGGACGGGGGCTACACCTTC.

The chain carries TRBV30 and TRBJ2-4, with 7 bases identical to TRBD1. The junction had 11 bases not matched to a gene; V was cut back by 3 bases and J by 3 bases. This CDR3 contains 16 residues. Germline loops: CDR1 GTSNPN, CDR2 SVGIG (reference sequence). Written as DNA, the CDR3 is TGTGCCTGGAGCGGCGACAGGGTGGGCGACAAAAACATTCAGTACTTC. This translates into CAWSGDRVGDKNIQYF.

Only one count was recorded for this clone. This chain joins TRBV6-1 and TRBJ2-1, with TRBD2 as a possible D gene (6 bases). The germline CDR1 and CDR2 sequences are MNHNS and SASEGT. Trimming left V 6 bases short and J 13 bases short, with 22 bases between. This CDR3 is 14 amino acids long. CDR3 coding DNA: TGTGCCAGCAGACCGAGAAGCGGAGGGCTGTTCCAGTTCTTC. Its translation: CASRPRSGGLFQFF.

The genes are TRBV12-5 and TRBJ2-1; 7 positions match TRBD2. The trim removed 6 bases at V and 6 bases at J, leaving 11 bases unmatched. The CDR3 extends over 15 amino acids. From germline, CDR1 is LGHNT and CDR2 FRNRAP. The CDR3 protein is CASGSGLMGGNEQFF. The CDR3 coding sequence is TGTGCTAGTGGCTCGGGACTAATGGGGGGCAATGAGCAGTTCTTC.

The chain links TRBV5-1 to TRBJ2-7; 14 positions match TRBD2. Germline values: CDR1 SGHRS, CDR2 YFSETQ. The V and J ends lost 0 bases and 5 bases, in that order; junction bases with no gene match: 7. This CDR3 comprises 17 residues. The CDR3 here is CASSLEGTSGRGHEQYF. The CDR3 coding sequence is TGCGCCAGCAGCTTGGAAGGGACTAGCGGGAGAGGACACGAGCAGTACTTC.

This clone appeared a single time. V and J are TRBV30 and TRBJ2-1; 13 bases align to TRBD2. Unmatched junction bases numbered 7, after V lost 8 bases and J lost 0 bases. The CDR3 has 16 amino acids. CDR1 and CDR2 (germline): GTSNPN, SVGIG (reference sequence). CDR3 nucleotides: TGTGCCCGCCAACTAGCGGGAGGGATCTCCTACAATGAGCAGTTCTTC. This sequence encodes CARQLAGGISYNEQFF.

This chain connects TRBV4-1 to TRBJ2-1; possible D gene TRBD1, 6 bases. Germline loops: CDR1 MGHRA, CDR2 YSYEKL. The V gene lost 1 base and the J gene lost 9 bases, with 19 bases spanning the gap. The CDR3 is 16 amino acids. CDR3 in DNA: TGCGCCAGCAGCCAAGGTCCTAGCAGGGGTCTGGGTGAGCAGTTCTTC. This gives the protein CASSQGPSRGLGEQFF.

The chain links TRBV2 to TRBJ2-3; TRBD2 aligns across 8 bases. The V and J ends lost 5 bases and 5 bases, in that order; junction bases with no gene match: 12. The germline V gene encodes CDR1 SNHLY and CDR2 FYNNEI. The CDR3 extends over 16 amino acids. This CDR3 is CASSLTEAGAKDTQYF. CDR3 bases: TGTGCCAGCAGTCTTACCGAAGCGGGAGCAAAAGATACGCAGTATTTT.

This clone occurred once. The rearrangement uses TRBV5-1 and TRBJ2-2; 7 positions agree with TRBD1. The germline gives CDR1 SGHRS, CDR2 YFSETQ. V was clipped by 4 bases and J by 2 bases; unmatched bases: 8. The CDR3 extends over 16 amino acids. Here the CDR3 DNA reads TGCGCCAGCAGCATACACAGGGGATCCAACACCGGGGAGCTGTTTTTT. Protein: CASSIHRGSNTGELFF.

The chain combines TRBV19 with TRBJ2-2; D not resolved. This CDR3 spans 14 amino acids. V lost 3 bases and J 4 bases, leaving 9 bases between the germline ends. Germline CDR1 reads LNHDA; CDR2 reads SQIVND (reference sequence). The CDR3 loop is CASSIGQTTGELFF. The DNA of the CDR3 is TGTGCCAGTAGTATCGGCCAGACCACCGGGGAGCTGTTTTTT.

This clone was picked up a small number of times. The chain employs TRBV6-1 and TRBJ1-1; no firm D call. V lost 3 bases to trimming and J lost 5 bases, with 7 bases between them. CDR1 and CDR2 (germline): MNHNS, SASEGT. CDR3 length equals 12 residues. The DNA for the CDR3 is TGTGCCAGCAGTGAGAGAAGGACTGAAGCTTTCTTT. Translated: CASSERRTEAFF.

The CDR3: CASTTRTSSSYEQYF. In nucleotides, the CDR3 is TGTGCCAGCACCACGCGAACTAGCAGCTCCTACGAGCAGTACTTC. J is TRBJ2-7 and V is TRBV6-5, with D perhaps matching TRBD2 (6 bases). This CDR3 spans 15 amino acids. Germline CDR1 MNHEY, CDR2 SVGAGI. V was clipped by 7 bases and J by 0 bases, with 16 bases between them.

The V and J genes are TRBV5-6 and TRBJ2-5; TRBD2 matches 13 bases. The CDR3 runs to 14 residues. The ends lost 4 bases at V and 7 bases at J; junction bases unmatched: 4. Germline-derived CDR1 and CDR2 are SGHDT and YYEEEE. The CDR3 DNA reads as TGTGCCAGCAGCCGGACTAGCGGGAGTGTGACCCAGTACTTC. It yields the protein CASSRTSGSVTQYF.

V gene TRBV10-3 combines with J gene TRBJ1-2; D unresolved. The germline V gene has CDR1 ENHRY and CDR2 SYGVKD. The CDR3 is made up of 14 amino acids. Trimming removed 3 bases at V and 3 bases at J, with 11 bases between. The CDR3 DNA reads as TGTGCCATCAGTGATAGGCGCGGGGACTATGGCTACACCTTC. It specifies CAISDRRGDYGYTF.

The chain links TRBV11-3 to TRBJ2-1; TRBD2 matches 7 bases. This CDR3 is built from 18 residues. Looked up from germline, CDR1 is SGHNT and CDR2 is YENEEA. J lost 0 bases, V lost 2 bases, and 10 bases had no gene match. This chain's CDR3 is CASSLFAGELSSYNEQFF. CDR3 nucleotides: TGTGCCAGCAGCTTATTTGCGGGGGAACTGAGCTCCTACAATGAGCAGTTCTTC.